This TCR beta chain was documented in a study of early T cells in non-severe SARS-CoV-2 infection. This clonotype was observed at least ten times. TCRdb independently ran MiXCR on the 5' RACE reads; one entry per CDR3 protein. The sample comprises tens of thousands of distinct CDR3 sequences, about 10% of which are singletons, and approximately 6.5% rests with the top ten. Germline V CDR1 and CDR2: SNHLY, FYNNEI. With 6 bases clipped from V and 3 bases from J, the junction kept 5 bases outside the gene matches. The CDR3 has 15 amino acids. The origin of this receptor is an adult who was a healthcare worker with PCR-confirmed SARS-CoV-2 infection or an uninfected control (not recorded which). This chain links TRBV2 with TRBJ2-2; TRBD1 matches 9 bases. Sequencing was performed on whole blood. CDR3 in amino acids: CASSPGTGHTGELFF. The CDR3 DNA follows: TGTGCCAGCAGCCCCGGGACAGGGCACACCGGGGAGCTGTTTTTT. Complete variable domain (other parts from reference TRBV2 and TRBJ2-2): EPEVTQTPSHQVTQMGQEVILRCVPISNHLYFYWYRQILGQKVEFLVSFYNNEISEKSEIFDDQFSVERPDGSNFTLKIRSTKLEDSAMYFCASSPGTGHTGELFFGEGSRLTVL.